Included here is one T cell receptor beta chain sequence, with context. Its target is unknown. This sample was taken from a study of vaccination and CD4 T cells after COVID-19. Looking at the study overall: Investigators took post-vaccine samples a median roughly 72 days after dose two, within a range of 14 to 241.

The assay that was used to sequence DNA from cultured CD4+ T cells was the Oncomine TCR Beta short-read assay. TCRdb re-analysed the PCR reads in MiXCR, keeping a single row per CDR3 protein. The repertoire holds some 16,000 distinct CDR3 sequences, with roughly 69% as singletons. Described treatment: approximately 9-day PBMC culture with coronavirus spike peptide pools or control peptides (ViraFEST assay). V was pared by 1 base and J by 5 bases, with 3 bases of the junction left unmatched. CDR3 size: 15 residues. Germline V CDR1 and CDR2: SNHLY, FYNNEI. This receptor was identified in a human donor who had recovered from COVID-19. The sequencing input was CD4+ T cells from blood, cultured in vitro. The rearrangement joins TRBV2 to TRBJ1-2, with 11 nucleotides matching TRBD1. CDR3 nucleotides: TGTGCCAGCAGTGAAGTAGGACAGGGGGCGTATGGCTACACCTTC. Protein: CASSEVGQGAYGYTF.